This passage covers 21 T cell receptor beta chains from one sample sequenced in a study of tumor-infiltrating lymphocytes in primary liver carcinoma. TCR beta cDNA was reverse-transcribed from 500 to 550 ng of total RNA. The reaction used a constant-region primer and ProtoScript II reverse transcriptase. Libraries for TCR beta were built through three nested multiplex PCR rounds, which together made up a slightly modified ARM-PCR procedure. The first two PCR rounds used TRBV1-TRBV30 primers with a Cbeta primer, nine to ten cycles each. TCRdb re-derived calls from the multiplex PCR reads in MiXCR, one entry per CDR3 protein. The table lists approximately 190,000 distinct CDR3 sequences, about 82% of them singletons. Total RNA and DNA came together from about 19-30 mg of bulk tissue without cell sorting. The sequencing input was tumor tissue from primary liver carcinoma. These receptors were obtained from a man in his forties or fifties with primary liver carcinoma and hepatitis B virus infection.

Regarding this clonotype: At one end the junction does not follow the germline gene, possibly because of a read error. The rearrangement links TRBV11-2 to TRBJ2-1; no clear D gene. Germline CDR1 reads SGHAT; CDR2 reads FQNNGV. This CDR3 is built from 14 residues. CDR3 amino acids: CASTPDCGYSEQFF. CDR3 in DNA: TGTGCCAGTACCCCCGATTGCGGCTACAGTGAGCAGTTCTTC.

A note on this clonotype: One junction end does not reproduce the germline sequence, and a read error may be involved. The chain links TRBV11-2 to TRBJ2-7; D perhaps matches TRBD1 (6 bases). From germline, CDR1 is SGHAT and CDR2 FQNNGV. This CDR3 has 15 amino acids. The CDR3 loop is CASGLNLVGASEQYF. DNA of the CDR3: TGTGCCAGCGGCTTAAACCTAGTGGGGGCTAGCGAGCAGTACTTC.

This clonotype is labeled medium-sized. The chain uses TRBV10-3 and TRBJ2-7; D perhaps matches TRBD2 (5 bases). V was trimmed by 4 bases and J by 5 bases, leaving 12 bases between them. CDR1 and CDR2 from the germline V gene are ENHRY and SYGVKD. The CDR3 length is 13 residues. The CDR3 spells CAISGPGKHEQYF. The CDR3 DNA sequence: TGTGCCATCAGTGGGCCGGGGAAGCACGAGCAGTACTTC.

V gene TRBV6-2 or TRBV6-3 combines with J gene TRBJ2-1; possibly TRBD1 or TRBD2 for D (5 bases each). V was clipped by 7 bases and J by 1 base, with 17 bases between them. Germline loops: CDR1 MNHEY, CDR2 SVGEGT. This CDR3 has 16 amino acids. The CDR3 is CASIHRGWGSYNEQFF. In DNA, the CDR3 is TGTGCCAGCATCCACCGAGGGTGGGGGTCCTACAATGAGCAGTTCTTC.

This clonotype was detected only a few times. The CDR3 end shows no conserved phenylalanine or tryptophan, and so a read error is likely. The rearrangement uses TRBV5-4 and TRBJ2-5; 8 bases are shared with TRBD2. V lost 8 bases and J lost 4; bases outside the gene matches: 7. CDR3 size: 13 residues. Germline V gives CDR1 SGHNT, CDR2 YYREEE (reference sequence). As DNA, the CDR3 is TGTGCCAGTAGCCCGGGAGGGGGAGAGACCCAGTACTTG. Encoded protein: CASSPGGGETQYL.

The V gene is TRBV6-2 or TRBV6-3, the J gene TRBJ1-5; maybe TRBD2 (6 bases). The J call may be wrong; the DNA end is better matched by TRBJ2-3. The CDR3 covers 17 residues. The germline V gene has CDR1 MNHEY and CDR2 SVGEGT. The CDR3 nucleotides read TGTGCCAGCAGCCCACCGGCCGCGGGGATCAGCAATCAGCCTCAGTATTTT. This gives the protein CASSPPAAGISNQPQYF.

Points on this clonotype: The junction departs from the called germline gene at one end, perhaps through a read error. The genes are TRBV4-2 and TRBJ2-7; D is unresolved. CDR1 and CDR2 from the germline V gene are LGHNA and YNFKEQ. The CDR3 extends over 13 amino acids. CDR3 DNA: TGTGCCAGCAGCCAAGGAAATTCCTACGAGCAAAACTTC. Residues: CASSQGNSYEQNF.

For this clonotype: Sequence at one end of the junction differs from germline and may be a read error. The rearrangement uses TRBV28 and TRBJ1-5; D might be TRBD1 (6 bases). In germline, CDR1 is MDHEN, CDR2 SYDVKM. The CDR3 sequence is 13 residues long. The CDR3, as DNA: TGTGCCAGCAGACAAGACAGGTGGGGGCCCCTGCATTTT. It codes for CASRQDRWGPLHF. Complete variable domain (other parts from reference TRBV28 and TRBJ1-5): DVKVTQSSRYLVKRTGEKVFLECVQDMDHENMFWYRQDPGLGLRLIYFSYDVKMKEKGDIPEGYSVSREKKERFSLILESASTNQTSMYLCASRQDRWGPLHFGDGTRLSIL.

This clonotype showed up just a few times. The chain has TRBV6-1 and TRBJ2-7; D could derive from TRBD1 or TRBD2 (5 bases each). The CDR3 spans 15 residues. From germline, CDR1 is MNHNS and CDR2 SASEGT. V gave up 2 bases and J gave up 3 bases, with 14 bases separating them. The CDR3 region has the DNA TGTGCCAGCAGTGAAACGCCGGGACCGGGCTACGAGCAGTACTTC. The encoded protein is CASSETPGPGYEQYF.

Worth noting for this clonotype: The junction and the germline gene differ at one end; a read error may be behind it. The chain joins TRBV11-2 to TRBJ2-2, with TRBD2 matching over 7 bases. CDR3 size: 16 residues. Germline CDR1 reads SGHAT; CDR2 reads FQNNGV. CDR3 protein: CANSSSSGVNTGELFF. DNA of the CDR3: TGTGCCAACAGCTCTTCTAGCGGCGTGAACACCGGGGAGCTGTTTTTT.

This chain uses TRBV6-6 with TRBJ2-3; 13 bases are shared with TRBD2. Losses at the gene ends were 6 bases for V and 11 bases for J; bases not matched to a gene: 11. The CDR3 spans 15 residues. The germline CDR1 and CDR2 sequences are MNHNY and SVGAGI (reference sequence). CDR3 sequence: CASRVLAGGAHMQYF. CDR3 DNA: TGTGCCAGCAGAGTACTAGCGGGAGGGGCACATATGCAGTATTTT.

Remarks on this clonotype: One end of the junction varies from germline; a read error may be responsible. This rearrangement joins TRBV4-2 to TRBJ2-5; 12 bases line up with TRBD1. CDR1 and CDR2 from the germline V gene are LGHNA and YNFKEQ. The CDR3 runs to 16 residues. The CDR3 protein is CASRQYGTGGQETQYF. For the CDR3, the DNA is TGTGCCAGCAGACAATACGGGACAGGGGGCCAAGAAACCCAGTACTTT.

The table lists this clonotype with a few counts. One end of the junction fails to match germline, which may point to a read error. This chain links TRBV12-3 or TRBV12-4 with TRBJ1-5; TRBD1 aligns across 7 bases. The CDR3 length is 13 residues. The CDR3 DNA is TGTGCCAGCAGCACGGACAGGAATCAGCCCCAGCCTTTT. Encoded protein: CASSTDRNQPQPF.

A word on this clonotype: A much larger clone differs by one base, so this may be a read error. The rearrangement uses TRBV28 and TRBJ2-1; 8 bases line up with TRBD1. CDR1 MDHEN and CDR2 SYDVKM come from the germline V gene. With 4 bases clipped from V and 14 bases from J, the junction kept 19 bases outside the gene matches. This CDR3 comprises 16 residues. This CDR3 is CASSWGQVVLRWEEFF. CDR3 sequence (DNA): TGTGCCAGCAGTTGGGGACAGGTTGTACTTCGATGGGAGGAGTTCTTC.

This clonotype came up many times. This sequence joins TRBV4-1 and TRBJ1-5; the D gene is possibly TRBD1 (5 bases). This CDR3 contains 15 residues. Germline V lookup: CDR1 MGHRA, CDR2 YSYEKL. V dropped 3 bases and J dropped 0 bases, with 9 bases sitting between them. As DNA, the CDR3 is TGCGCCAGCAGCCAGGGGGTCGATAGCAATCAGCCCCAGCATTTT. It specifies CASSQGVDSNQPQHF.

The V gene is TRBV6-5, the J gene TRBJ2-3; 12 nucleotides match TRBD2. The CDR3 length is 15 residues. The germline V gene has CDR1 MNHEY and CDR2 SVGAGI. The CDR3 region has the DNA TGTGTCAGTAACCCAGGACTAGCGGGAATAGATACGCAGTATTTT. It specifies CVSNPGLAGIDTQYF.

This chain joins TRBV6-2 or TRBV6-3 and TRBJ2-7; 7 bases are shared with TRBD2. This CDR3 has 12 residues. Germline CDR1 and CDR2: MNHEY and SVGEGT. V lost 10 bases, J lost 3 bases, and 6 bases stayed unmatched. The CDR3: CATTWEGYEQYF. In DNA, the CDR3 is TGTGCCACCACCTGGGAGGGCTACGAGCAGTACTTC.

Points on this clonotype: Germline and junction disagree at one end, which may indicate a read error. The chain links TRBV29-1 to TRBJ2-2, with 8 positions matching TRBD2. The CDR3 has 15 residues. CDR1 and CDR2 from the germline V gene are SQVTM and ANQGSEA. The DNA for the CDR3 is TGCAGCGTTGAGACTAGCGAGGCGAACACCGGGGACCTGTTTTTT. As protein: CSVETSEANTGDLFF.

The J gene is TRBJ2-1, the V gene TRBV5-1; 11 nucleotides align to TRBD1. Germline lookup yields CDR1 SGHRS and CDR2 YFSETQ. The CDR3 is 15 residues long. This CDR3 reads CVRTLGQGAYNEQFF. The DNA for the CDR3 is TGCGTCAGGACCTTGGGACAGGGGGCCTACAATGAGCAGTTCTTC.

As to this clonotype: Its ends do not fully match the called genes, so a read error is possible. The chain employs TRBV6-2 or TRBV6-3 and TRBJ1-1; 8 nucleotides match TRBD1. There are 15 residues in the CDR3. CDR1 is MNHEY and CDR2 is SVGEGT in the germline V gene. CDR3 coding DNA: TGTACCAGTAGTTCGCAGGGGGCAGGCACGACCGAAGCTTTCTTT. Encoded protein: CTSSSQGAGTTEAFF.

This clonotype was detected only a few times. This chain joins TRBV18 and TRBJ2-5, with a weak D call TRBD1 (5 bases). CDR1 is KGHSH and CDR2 is LQKENI in the germline V gene. CDR3 length: 15 amino acids. V lost 4 bases to trimming and J lost 2 bases, with 14 bases between them. CDR3 coding DNA: TGTGCCAGCTCACTTACCATCGACAGTCAAGAGACCCAGTACTTC. This sequence encodes CASSLTIDSQETQYF.